The T cell receptor beta chain under discussion was sequenced for a study of liver allograft versus peripheral blood T cells (dated by TCRdb to between 2020 and 2021). Notes on the research overall: T cell receptor repertoires present within transplanted livers were compared with repertoires in the peripheral blood of liver transplant recipients.

As regards this clonotype: Its specific antigen is unknown. Base qualities were left out, and no much larger clone turns up one base away.

Sequenced using an Illumina MiSeq. TCRdb reprocessing: public reads trimmed at Q25 with fastp, clones called with MiXCR, in-frame beta chains kept. Every entry covers one CDR3 protein and lists the most common genes and DNA from its rows. Here the sample has 7,400 or so distinct CDR3 sequences; about a sixth occur a single time. Clones ranked in the top ten supply 1.3% to 1.5% of the sample. Findings and caveats that apply to the study as a whole: T cell receptor repertoires inside liver allografts were reported to differ from those detected in peripheral blood.

The cysteine opens and the phenylalanine closes a CDR3 of 13 amino acids. Here the CDR3 DNA is all that survives: 39 bases in frame from base 1. Between the V and J ends, shortened by 5 bases and 5 bases respectively, the junction contains 10 bases. The receptor comes from a human patient who had a liver transplant. A transplant means some T cells may be of graft donor rather than patient origin. The rearrangement joined TRBV12-3 or TRBV12-4 to TRBJ1-5; too little of a D gene remains to name it. The DNA reads TGTGCCAGCAGTATAGGCGGCGATCAGCCCCAGCATTTT. Its translation reads: CASSIGGDQPQHF.